This TCR beta chain was observed in a study of blood T cell repertoires in COVID-19. The CDR3 sequence is 15 residues long. The V and J ends lost 7 bases and 6 bases respectively, with 19 bases between them. Germline V gives CDR1 MNHEY, CDR2 SMNVEV (reference sequence). The method was immunoSEQ multiplex PCR; TCRdb's version includes in-frame clones alone and lacks a portion of them. The sample has some 90,000 clones; about 93% are singletons. The chain has TRBV27 and TRBJ2-1; D might be TRBD1 (5 bases). The sequencing input was peripheral blood. The receptor's source is a woman between 50 and 59 years old in a cohort sampled during active COVID-19. CDR3 in amino acids: CASTTGNWALNEQFF. The CDR3 DNA reads as TGTGCCAGCACAACAGGCAATTGGGCACTCAATGAGCAGTTCTTC.